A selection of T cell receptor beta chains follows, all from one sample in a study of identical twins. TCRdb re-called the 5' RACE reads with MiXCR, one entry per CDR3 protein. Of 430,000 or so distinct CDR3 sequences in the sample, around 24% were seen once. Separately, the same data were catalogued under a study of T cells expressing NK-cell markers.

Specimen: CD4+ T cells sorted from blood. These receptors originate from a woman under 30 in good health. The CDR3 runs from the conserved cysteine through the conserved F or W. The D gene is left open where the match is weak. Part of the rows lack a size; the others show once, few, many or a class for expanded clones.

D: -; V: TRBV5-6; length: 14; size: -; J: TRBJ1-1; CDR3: CASNQDGLNTEAFF; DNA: TGTGCCAGCAACCAGGACGGTTTGAACACTGAAGCTTTCTTT
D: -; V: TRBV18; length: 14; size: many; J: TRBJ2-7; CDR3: CASSPNRGSYEQYF; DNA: TGTGCCAGCTCACCAAACCGGGGCTCCTACGAGCAGTACTTC
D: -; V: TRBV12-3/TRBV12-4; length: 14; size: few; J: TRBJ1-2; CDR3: CASSFIRSIYGYTF; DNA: TGTGCCAGCAGTTTTATCAGGAGTATCTATGGCTACACCTTC
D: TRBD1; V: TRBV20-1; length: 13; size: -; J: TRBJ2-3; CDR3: CSARGPGQGTQYF; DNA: TGCAGTGCTAGAGGGCCGGGACAGGGTACGCAGTATTTT
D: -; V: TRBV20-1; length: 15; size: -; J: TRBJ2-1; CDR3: CSARVSGARGNEQFF; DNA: TGCAGTGCTAGAGTCTCAGGGGCGAGAGGGAATGAGCAGTTCTTC
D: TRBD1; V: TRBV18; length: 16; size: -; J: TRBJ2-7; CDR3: CASSANMRQGPYEQYF; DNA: TGTGCCAGCTCAGCCAACATGCGACAGGGGCCCTACGAGCAGTACTTC
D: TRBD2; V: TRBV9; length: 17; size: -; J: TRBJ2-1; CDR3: CASSGTSGRGSYNEQFF; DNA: TGTGCCAGCAGCGGGACTAGCGGGAGGGGGTCCTACAATGAGCAGTTCTTC
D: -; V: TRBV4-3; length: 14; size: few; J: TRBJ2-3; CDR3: CASSQTRNTDTQYF; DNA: TGCGCCAGCAGCCAAACTCGGAACACAGATACGCAGTATTTT
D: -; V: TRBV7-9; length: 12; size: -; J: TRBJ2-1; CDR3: CASSLVDGVAFF; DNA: TGTGCCAGCAGCTTAGTCGACGGAGTGGCGTTCTTC
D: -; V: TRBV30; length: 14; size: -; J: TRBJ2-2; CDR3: CAWSVRTVTGELFF; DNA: TGTGCCTGGAGTGTCCGTACCGTCACCGGGGAGCTGTTTTTT
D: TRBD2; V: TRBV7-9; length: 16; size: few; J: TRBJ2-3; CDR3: CASSDRTSGFTDTQYF; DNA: TGTGCCAGCAGCGACAGGACTAGCGGGTTCACAGATACGCAGTATTTT